The rows below give T cell receptor beta chains drawn from one sample of a study of cytomegalovirus exposure and HLA in healthy donors. The table came from immunoSEQ multiplex PCR; TCRdb's copy has only in-frame clones and leaves some out. The sample yields tens of thousands of clones, 81% seen once. Sample: PBMCs. These receptors were collected from a girl aged 2-10 years in good health and CMV-seropositive. The CDR3 runs from the conserved cysteine through the conserved F or W. The D gene is left open where the match is weak. Clone size is shown for a subset of rows, as once, few, many or a class of expanded clone.

>.|TRBV6-6|TRBJ2-7|14|.
TGTGCCAGCAGTGAGGGGGCGGGGCGCTACGAGCAGTACTTC
CASSEGAGRYEQYF
>.|TRBV7-2|TRBJ2-5|14|.
TGTGCCAGCAGCTTAGTGCGTGCCGGAGAGACCCAGTACTTC
CASSLVRAGETQYF
>.|TRBV12-2|TRBJ2-7|15|.
TGTGCAAGTCGCCGGGTGACAGGGGATTCCTACGAGCAGTACTTC
CASRRVTGDSYEQYF
>few|TRBV4-1|TRBJ2-5|16|.
TGCGCCAGCAGCCAAGGTTACTACCCGGGAGCTGAGACCCAGTACTTC
CASSQGYYPGAETQYF
>.|TRBV28|TRBJ2-7|15|.
TGTGCCAGCACCCAGACTGGCACCCTCTCCTACGAGCAGTACTTC
CASTQTGTLSYEQYF
>.|TRBV30|TRBJ2-1|11|.
TGTGCCTTCTCAACAGGGCAGATCCAGTTCTTC
CAFSTGQIQFF
>once|TRBV30|TRBJ2-2|15|TRBD1
TGTGCCTGGAGTGATGACAGGGGGGACACCGGGGAGCTGTTTTTT
CAWSDDRGDTGELFF
>.|TRBV4-1|TRBJ2-4|15|.
TGCGCCAGCAGCCCTAGGCTCAAAGCAACAAACATTCAGTACTTC
CASSPRLKATNIQYF
>.|TRBV20-1|TRBJ2-7|10|.
TGCAGTGCTGAGGTATACGAGCAGTACTTC
CSAEVYEQYF
>few|TRBV7-2|TRBJ1-3|14|.
TGTGCCAGCACCTGGGGACAAGGACGAAACACCATATATTTT
CASTWGQGRNTIYF
>.|TRBV2|TRBJ2-5|15|.
TGTGCCAGCATCCCTTCGGTACCCCGGGGAGAGACCCAGTACTTC
CASIPSVPRGETQYF
>.|TRBV6-5|TRBJ1-1|13|TRBD1
TGTGCCAGCACCAGGACAGGGAACACTGAAGCTTTCTTT
CASTRTGNTEAFF
>.|TRBV5-1|TRBJ2-7|17|TRBD1
TGCGCCAGCAGCGCCCAAGACTCGGGACAGGGGTTATACGAGCAGTACTTC
CASSAQDSGQGLYEQYF
>.|TRBV29-1|TRBJ2-7|10|TRBD2
TGCAGCGAGGGAGGGTACGAGCAGTACTTC
CSEGGYEQYF
>.|TRBV7-2|TRBJ2-2|15|TRBD1
TGTGCCAGCAGACCGGGACAGGGAGCCACCGGGGAGCTGTTTTTT
CASRPGQGATGELFF
>.|TRBV2|TRBJ1-1|13|.
TGTGCCAGCAGTGAACAGGGCAACACTGAAGCTTTCTTT
CASSEQGNTEAFF
>medium-sized|TRBV5-1|TRBJ2-1|17|TRBD2
TGCGCCAGCAGCCCAAATCCCGGGACTAGCGGATACAATGAGCAGTTCTTC
CASSPNPGTSGYNEQFF
>.|TRBV5-4|TRBJ2-7|15|TRBD2
TGTGCCAGCAGCACGACCGGGACTAGCGGGAGGTCGCAGTACTTC
CASSTTGTSGRSQYF
>few|TRBV10-3|TRBJ1-2|13|.
TGTGCCATCGGTGGAGCCCACGACTATGGCTACACCTTC
CAIGGAHDYGYTF
>.|TRBV7-9|TRBJ1-2|14|.
TGTGCCAGCAGCTCCGCCAGGGCTGGTCGGGGCTACACCTTC
CASSSARAGRGYTF
>.|TRBV10-2|TRBJ2-1|15|.
TGCGCCAGCTCCCGGGGTAGCAGCTCCTACAATGAGCAGTTCTTC
CASSRGSSSYNEQFF
>.|TRBV6-5|TRBJ1-1|13|TRBD1
TGTGCCAGCAGTTACAGGGGGCCCACTGAAGCTTTCTTT
CASSYRGPTEAFF
>.|TRBV5-4|TRBJ1-1|12|.
TGTGCCAGCAGCTTGGAAGGGACTGAAGTTTTCTTT
CASSLEGTEVFF
>.|TRBV14|TRBJ2-7|15|.
TGTGCCAGCAGCCACGGCGACATTGGCCCCTACGAGCAGTACTTC
CASSHGDIGPYEQYF
>.|TRBV5-6|TRBJ2-1|12|TRBD2
TGTGCCAGCAGCTCGGTCGGGACTACGGAGTTCTTC
CASSSVGTTEFF
>once|TRBV4-1|TRBJ1-1|18|.
TGCGCCAGCAGCCAAGAGGAGAGTCGGGGGTGGGGGAACACTGAAGCTTTCTTT
CASSQEESRGWGNTEAFF
>.|TRBV5-6|TRBJ1-4|15|.
TGTGCCAGCAGCGAGTCCGCGGGGCTGGGTGAAAAACTGTTTTTT
CASSESAGLGEKLFF
>.|TRBV7-2|TRBJ2-7|15|TRBD2
TGTGCCAGCAGCTTTGGAATCGGACTAGCAGGCGAGCAGTACTTC
CASSFGIGLAGEQYF
>.|TRBV20-1|TRBJ2-1|11|.
TGCAGTGTCAGCCGGGGGAATGAGCAGTTCTTC
CSVSRGNEQFF
>.|TRBV27|TRBJ1-1|11|.
TGTGCCAGCACCCGCGGGGTAGAAGCTTTCTTT
CASTRGVEAFF
>.|TRBV11-2|TRBJ1-5|13|.
TGTGCCAGCAACCCTAATCGCAATCAGCCCCAGCATTTT
CASNPNRNQPQHF
>.|TRBV7-8|TRBJ1-5|15|.
TGTGCCAGCAGCCTACGGAGGGATTTCAATCAGCCCCAGCATTTT
CASSLRRDFNQPQHF
>.|TRBV25-1|TRBJ2-1|13|.
TGTGCCAGCAGTGAGGCGGGTAGCAATGAGCAGTTCTTC
CASSEAGSNEQFF
>.|TRBV27|TRBJ2-5|15|TRBD2
TGTGCCAGCAGTTCAGGACTAGCGGGAAAAGAGACCCAGTACTTC
CASSSGLAGKETQYF
>.|TRBV5-4|TRBJ2-7|14|.
TGTGCCAGCAGCTTGGCCCTGGGGGCAGGAGAGCAGTACTTC
CASSLALGAGEQYF
>.|TRBV19|TRBJ1-5|12|TRBD1
TGTGCCAGTAGCAGGGGGGAAGATCCCCAGCATTTT
CASSRGEDPQHF
>few|TRBV7-9|TRBJ2-1|14|TRBD2
TGTGCCAGCAGCAAGACTAGCGGGAGCTGGGAGCAGTTCTTC
CASSKTSGSWEQFF
>.|TRBV28|TRBJ2-5|17|TRBD2
TGTGCCAGCAGTTTAGTGGCTAGCGGGAGGCCGGGAGAGACCCAGTACTTC
CASSLVASGRPGETQYF
>.|TRBV6-1|TRBJ1-4|13|.
TGTGCCAGCAACCAGGGCGCTTATGAAAAACTGTTTTTT
CASNQGAYEKLFF
>.|TRBV7-9|TRBJ2-7|14|.
TGTGCCAGCAGCCCACGGCGGGACTCCGCCGAGCAGTACTTC
CASSPRRDSAEQYF
>.|TRBV27|TRBJ2-1|17|TRBD2
TGTGCCAGCAGTTTCAAAGCGGGAGGGCCCGGGCTCAATGAGCAGTTCTTC
CASSFKAGGPGLNEQFF
>.|TRBV5-6|TRBJ1-1|13|TRBD1
TGTGCCAGCAGCCCCGGGACAGTCCCCGAAGCTTTCTTT
CASSPGTVPEAFF
>.|TRBV7-2|TRBJ2-3|16|TRBD2
TGTGCCAGCAGATCTAGCGGGAGAGACCTCACAGATACGCAGTATTTT
CASRSSGRDLTDTQYF
>.|TRBV4-1|TRBJ2-7|19|TRBD1
TGCGCCAGCAGCCAAATGTTTGACCAGGGACAGGGCCATTCCTACGAGCAGTACTTC
CASSQMFDQGQGHSYEQYF